The next 10 T cell receptor beta chains were all read from a single sample in a study of cytomegalovirus exposure and HLA in healthy donors. Produced via immunoSEQ multiplex PCR; TCRdb's table is partial and in-frame only. This sample has under 200,000 clones; about nine tenths occur once, and the top ten carry about 5.8%. The specimen sequenced was PBMCs. These receptors all come from a woman aged 25-40 years in good health and CMV-seronegative.

This chain uses TRBV6-5 with TRBJ2-7, with D perhaps matching TRBD1 (6 bases). This CDR3 is built from 14 residues. Germline values: CDR1 MNHEY, CDR2 SVGAGI. Trimming pared 4 bases from V and 0 bases from J, leaving 10 bases between. CDR3 sequence reads: CASSFRTDSYEQYF. The CDR3 nucleotides read TGTGCCAGCAGTTTTCGGACAGACTCCTACGAGCAGTACTTC.

The chain has TRBV4-3 and TRBJ1-5; D not resolved. Germline CDR1 reads LGHNA; CDR2 reads YSLEER. V lost 1 base to trimming and J lost 0 bases, with 7 bases between them. This CDR3 region has 15 residues. CDR3 protein: CASSQGVYSNQPQHF. CDR3 bases: TGCGCCAGCAGCCAAGGAGTATATAGCAATCAGCCCCAGCATTTT.

The chain has TRBV27 and TRBJ2-7, with 9 nucleotides matching TRBD1. V shed 6 bases, J shed 3 bases, and the junction held 15 bases outside the gene matches. The germline CDR1 and CDR2 sequences are MNHEY and SMNVEV (reference sequence). The CDR3 extends over 17 amino acids. CDR3 coding DNA: TGTGCCAGCAGGCAACCCGGGACCGGGACAGGGTACTACGAGCAGTACTTC. It specifies CASRQPGTGTGYYEQYF.

In its sample, this clone was seen a few times. V gene TRBV16 combines with J gene TRBJ1-1; D is unclear. CDR1 and CDR2 (germline): KGHSY, FQNENV. Trimming stripped 2 bases from V and 0 bases from J, with 7 bases between. The CDR3 is 14 residues long. CDR3 sequence (DNA): TGTGCCAGCAGCCAAGGGATTATGAACACTGAAGCTTTCTTT. It encodes CASSQGIMNTEAFF. The variable domain in full, with the rest retrieved from reference TRBV16 and TRBJ1-1, is GEEVAQTPKHLVRGEGQKAKLYCAPIKGHSYVFWYQQVLKNEFKFLISFQNENVFDETGMPKERFSAKCLPNSPCSLEIQATKLEDSAVYFCASSQGIMNTEAFFGQGTRLTVV.

The CDR3 protein is CASSQPGSDQTQYF. The CDR3, as DNA: TGTGCCAGCTCACAACCAGGGTCGGATCAGACCCAGTACTTC. The rearrangement uses TRBV18 and TRBJ2-5; D is perhaps TRBD1 (5 bases). Per germline, CDR1 KGHSH and CDR2 LQKENI. The CDR3 has 14 residues. The V end lost 4 bases, the J end lost 6 bases, and 15 bases lay between the germline ends.

This chain joins TRBV21-1 and TRBJ1-3; the table names TRBD1, a call not compared with the DNA. TRBV21-1 is flagged as a pseudogene. The CDR3 runs to 16 residues. Here the CDR3 DNA reads TGTGCCAGCAGCAACTACAGCCTGAGCTCTGGAAACACCATATATTTT. It codes for CASSNYSLSSGNTIYF.

This clone appeared a few times. The chain carries TRBV6-5 and TRBJ2-1; TRBD2 matches 9 bases. This CDR3 is 14 amino acids long. Germline assignment: CDR1 MNHEY and CDR2 SVGAGI. The V segment lost 4 bases and the J segment 12 bases; nucleotides outside the gene matches: 10. The CDR3 loop reads CASSSAGTSSTQFF. The CDR3 nucleotides are TGTGCCAGCAGTTCAGCCGGGACTAGCTCAACGCAGTTCTTC.

This clone was seen a single time. The chain couples TRBV28 to TRBJ1-3; D is unresolved. Germline CDR1 MDHEN, CDR2 SYDVKM. Deletions cut 6 bases from V and 7 bases from J, with 16 bases between. The length of the CDR3 is 14 residues. CDR3 in amino acids: CASRLSVGTNTIYF. CDR3 sequence (DNA): TGTGCCAGCAGACTGTCAGTGGGAACGAACACCATATATTTT. The full variable domain, its missing parts supplied by reference TRBV28 and TRBJ1-3, is DVKVTQSSRYLVKRTGEKVFLECVQDMDHENMFWYRQDPGLGLRLIYFSYDVKMKEKGDIPEGYSVSREKKERFSLILESASTNQTSMYLCASRLSVGTNTIYFGEGSWLTVV.

The table lists this clone with a count of one. The DNA of the CDR3 is TGTGCCAGCAGCTCCTCGGCGGGAGCCAAAAACATTCAGTACTTC. This gives the protein CASSSSAGAKNIQYF. The chain uses TRBV9 and TRBJ2-4, with a tentative D call TRBD2 (5 bases). Germline V gene lookup returns CDR1 SGDLS and CDR2 YYNGEE. This CDR3 is 15 amino acids long. V was shortened by 4 bases and J by 0 bases, with 11 bases between the two germline ends.

The rearrangement links TRBV4-2 to TRBJ2-7, with D possibly matching TRBD2 (6 bases). Germline-derived CDR1 and CDR2 are LGHNA and YNFKEQ. Trimming cost V 4 bases and J 3 bases, with 16 bases left between them. The CDR3 runs 15 residues. The CDR3 spells CASSPRTGTDYEQYF. The CDR3 DNA reads as TGTGCCAGCAGCCCACGGACCGGGACTGACTACGAGCAGTACTTC.